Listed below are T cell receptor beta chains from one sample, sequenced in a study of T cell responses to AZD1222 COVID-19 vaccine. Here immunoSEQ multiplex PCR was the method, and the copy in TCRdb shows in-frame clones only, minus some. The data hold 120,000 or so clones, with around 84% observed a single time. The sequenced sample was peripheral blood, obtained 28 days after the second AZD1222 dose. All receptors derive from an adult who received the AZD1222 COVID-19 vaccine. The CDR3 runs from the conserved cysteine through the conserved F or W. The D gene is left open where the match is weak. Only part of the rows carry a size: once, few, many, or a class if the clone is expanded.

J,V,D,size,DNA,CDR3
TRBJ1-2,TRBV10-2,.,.,TGCGCCAGCAGTGTTAGTCCAACCTATGGCTACACCTTC,CASSVSPTYGYTF
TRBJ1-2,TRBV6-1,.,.,TGTGCCAGCAGTGAAGCCGCGGGGGCCGCGTCCGGTTATGGCTACACCTTC,CASSEAAGAASGYGYTF
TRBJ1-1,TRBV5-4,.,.,TGTGCCAGCAGCGGAAACACTGAAGCTTTCTTT,CASSGNTEAFF
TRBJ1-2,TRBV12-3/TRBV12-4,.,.,TGTGCCAGCAGCGAAGGGCGGGCTGGCTACACCTTC,CASSEGRAGYTF
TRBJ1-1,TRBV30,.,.,TGTGCCTGGAGCTCCCCTCGGGCTTTCTTT,CAWSSPRAFF
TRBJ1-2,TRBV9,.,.,TGTGCCAGCAGCGTAGATTATTATGGCTACACCTTC,CASSVDYYGYTF
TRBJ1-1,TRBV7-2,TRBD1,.,TGTGCCAGCAGCTTGGTTAAGGGGGCGCGGTCTGAAGCTTTCTTT,CASSLVKGARSEAFF
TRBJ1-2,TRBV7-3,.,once,TGTGCCAGCAGCCCCGACCCAGGGAACTATGGCTACACCTTC,CASSPDPGNYGYTF
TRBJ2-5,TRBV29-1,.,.,TGCAGCGTTGAAGCGGGGGCTGTGTGGGAGACCCAGTACTTC,CSVEAGAVWETQYF
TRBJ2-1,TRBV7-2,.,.,TGTGCCAGCAGCTTAGGCGCTCCTGTCTCCTACAATGAGCAGTTCTTC,CASSLGAPVSYNEQFF
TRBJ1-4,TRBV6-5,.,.,TGTGCCAGCAGTTATTTGCCGGGTTCGTCTGAAAAACTGTTTTTT,CASSYLPGSSEKLFF
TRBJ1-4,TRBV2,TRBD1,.,TGTGCCAGCAAGGGTGGACAGGTAGAGGAAAAACTGTTTTTT,CASKGGQVEEKLFF
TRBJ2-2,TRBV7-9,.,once,TGTGCCAGCAGCTTAGCGGGGGGGCCCACCGGGGAGCTGTTTTTT,CASSLAGGPTGELFF
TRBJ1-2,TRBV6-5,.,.,TGTGCCAGCGTAAGTGGGGCCGGTGGCTACACCTTC,CASVSGAGGYTF
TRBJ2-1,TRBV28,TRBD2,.,TGTGCCAGCAACCTAGCGGGGGGATACAATGAGCAGTTCTTC,CASNLAGGYNEQFF
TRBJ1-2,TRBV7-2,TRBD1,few,TGTGCCAGCAGCCCCCGGACAGGGCACTATGGCTACACCTTC,CASSPRTGHYGYTF